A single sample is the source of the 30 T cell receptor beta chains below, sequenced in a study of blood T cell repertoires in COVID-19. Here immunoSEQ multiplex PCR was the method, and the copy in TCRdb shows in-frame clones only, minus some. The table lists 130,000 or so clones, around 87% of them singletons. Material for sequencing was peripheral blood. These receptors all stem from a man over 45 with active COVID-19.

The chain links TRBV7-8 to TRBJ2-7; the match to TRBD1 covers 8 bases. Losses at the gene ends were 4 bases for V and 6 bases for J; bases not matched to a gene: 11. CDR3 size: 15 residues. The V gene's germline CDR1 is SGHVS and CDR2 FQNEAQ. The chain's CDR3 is CASSSDRVYVVEQYF. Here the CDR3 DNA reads TGTGCCAGCAGCTCGGACAGGGTGTATGTCGTCGAGCAGTACTTC.

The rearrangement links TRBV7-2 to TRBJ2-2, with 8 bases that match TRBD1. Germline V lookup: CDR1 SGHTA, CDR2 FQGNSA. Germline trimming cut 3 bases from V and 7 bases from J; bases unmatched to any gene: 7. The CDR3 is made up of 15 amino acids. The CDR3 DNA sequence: TGTGCCAGCAGCTTGGTCGGACAGGGTGGCGGGGAGCTGTTTTTT. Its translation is CASSLVGQGGGELFF.

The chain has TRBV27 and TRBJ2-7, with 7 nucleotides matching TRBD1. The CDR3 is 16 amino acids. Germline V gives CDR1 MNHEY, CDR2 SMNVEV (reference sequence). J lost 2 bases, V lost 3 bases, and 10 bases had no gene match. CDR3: CASSFGQASPTYEQYF. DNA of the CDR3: TGTGCCAGCAGTTTCGGACAGGCTTCACCGACCTACGAGCAGTACTTC.

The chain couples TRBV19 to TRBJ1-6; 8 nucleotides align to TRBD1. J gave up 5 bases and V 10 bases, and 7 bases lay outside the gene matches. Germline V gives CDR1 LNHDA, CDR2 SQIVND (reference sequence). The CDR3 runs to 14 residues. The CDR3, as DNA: TGTGCCACTCGGACAGGGAATAATAATTCACCCCTCCACTTT. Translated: CATRTGNNNSPLHF.

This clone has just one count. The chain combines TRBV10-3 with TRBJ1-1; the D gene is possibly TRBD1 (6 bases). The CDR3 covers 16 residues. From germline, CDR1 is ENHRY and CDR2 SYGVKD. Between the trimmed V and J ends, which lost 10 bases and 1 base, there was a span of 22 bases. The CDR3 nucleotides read TGTGCCACCAGGGAACCCTCAGGGGCGGGGAACACTGAAGCTTTCTTT. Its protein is CATREPSGAGNTEAFF.

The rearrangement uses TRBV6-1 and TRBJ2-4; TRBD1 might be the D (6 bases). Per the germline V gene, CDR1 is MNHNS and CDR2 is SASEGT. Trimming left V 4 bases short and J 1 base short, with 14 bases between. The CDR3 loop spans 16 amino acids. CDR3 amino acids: CASSGVSGVAKNIQYF. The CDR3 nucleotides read TGTGCCAGCAGTGGGGTTTCAGGGGTGGCCAAAAACATTCAGTACTTC.

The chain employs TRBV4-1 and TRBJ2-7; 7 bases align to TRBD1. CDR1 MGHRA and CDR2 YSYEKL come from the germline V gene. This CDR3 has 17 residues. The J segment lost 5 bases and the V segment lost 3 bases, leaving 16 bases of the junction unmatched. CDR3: CASSQEPEGAGVDEQYF. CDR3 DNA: TGCGCCAGCAGCCAGGAGCCCGAGGGGGCAGGTGTCGACGAGCAGTACTTC.

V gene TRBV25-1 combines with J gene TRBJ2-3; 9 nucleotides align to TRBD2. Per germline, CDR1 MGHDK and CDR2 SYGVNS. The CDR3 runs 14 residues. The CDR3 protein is CVQRGLASTDTQYF. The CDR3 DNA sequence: TGTGTCCAACGGGGACTAGCTAGCACAGATACGCAGTATTTT.

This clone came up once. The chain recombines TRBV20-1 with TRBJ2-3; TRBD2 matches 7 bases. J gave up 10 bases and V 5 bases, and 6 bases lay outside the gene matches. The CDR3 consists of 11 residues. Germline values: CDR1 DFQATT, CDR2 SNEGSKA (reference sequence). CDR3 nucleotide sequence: TGCAGTGCTGGGCCCAGCGGGGCGCAGTATTTT. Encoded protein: CSAGPSGAQYF.

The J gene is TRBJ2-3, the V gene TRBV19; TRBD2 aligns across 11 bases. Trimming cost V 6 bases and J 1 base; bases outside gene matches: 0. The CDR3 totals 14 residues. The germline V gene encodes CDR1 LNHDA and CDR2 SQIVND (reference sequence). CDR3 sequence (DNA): TGTGCCAGTAGGACTAGCGGGGGCACAGATACGCAGTATTTT. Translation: CASRTSGGTDTQYF.

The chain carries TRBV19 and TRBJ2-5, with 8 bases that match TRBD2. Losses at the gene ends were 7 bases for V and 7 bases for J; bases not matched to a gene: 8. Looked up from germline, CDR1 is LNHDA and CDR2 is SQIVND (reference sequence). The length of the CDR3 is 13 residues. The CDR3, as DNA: TGTGCCAGTACCCCTCGGGGGGGAGGGACCCAGTACTTC. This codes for CASTPRGGGTQYF.

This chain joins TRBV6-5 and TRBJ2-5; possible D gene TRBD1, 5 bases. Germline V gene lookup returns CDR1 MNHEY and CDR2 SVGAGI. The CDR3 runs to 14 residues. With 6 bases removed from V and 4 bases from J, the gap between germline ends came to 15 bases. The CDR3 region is CASRILRGVETQYF. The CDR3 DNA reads TGTGCCAGCAGGATATTAAGGGGTGTAGAGACCCAGTACTTC.

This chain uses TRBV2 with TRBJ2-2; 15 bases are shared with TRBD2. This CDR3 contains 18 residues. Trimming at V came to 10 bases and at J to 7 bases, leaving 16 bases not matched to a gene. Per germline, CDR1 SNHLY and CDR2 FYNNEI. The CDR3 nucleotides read TGTGCCAACGGGGCCGGGACTAGCGGGGGGCCGGCCGGCGGGGAGCTGTTTTTT. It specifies CANGAGTSGGPAGGELFF.

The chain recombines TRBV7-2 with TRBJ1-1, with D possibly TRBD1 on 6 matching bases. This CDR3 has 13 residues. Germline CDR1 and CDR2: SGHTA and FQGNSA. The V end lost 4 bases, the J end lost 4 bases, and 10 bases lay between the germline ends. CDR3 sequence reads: CASSSWTATEAFF. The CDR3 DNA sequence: TGTGCCAGCAGCTCCTGGACAGCCACTGAAGCTTTCTTT.

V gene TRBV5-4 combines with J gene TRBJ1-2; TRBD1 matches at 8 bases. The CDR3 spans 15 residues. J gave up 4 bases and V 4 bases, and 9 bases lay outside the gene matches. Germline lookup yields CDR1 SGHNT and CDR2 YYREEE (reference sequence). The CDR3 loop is CASSPGQDPLYGYTF. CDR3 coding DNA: TGTGCCAGCAGCCCGGGACAGGACCCTCTCTATGGCTACACCTTC.

CDR3 nucleotide sequence: TGCAGCGTTGGTGTCAGGGCAGGGGGCTACACCTTC. It codes for CSVGVRAGGYTF. The chain is built from TRBV29-1 and TRBJ1-2; D is possibly TRBD1 (5 bases). The CDR3 contains 12 residues. Per the germline V gene, CDR1 is SQVTM and CDR2 is ANQGSEA. Deletions cut 4 bases from V and 8 bases from J, with 14 bases between.

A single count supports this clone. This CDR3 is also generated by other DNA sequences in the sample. CDR3 sequence (DNA): TGTGCCAGCAGCCAAGGGACAGGCAATGAAAAACTGTTTTTT. Its translation is CASSQGTGNEKLFF. This chain uses TRBV3-1 (or the pseudogene TRBV3-2) with TRBJ1-4; 7 nucleotides agree with TRBD1. CDR1 is LGHDT and CDR2 is YNNKEL in the germline V gene (reference sequence). V was pared by 1 base and J by 5 bases, with 1 base of the junction left unmatched. This CDR3 has 14 residues.

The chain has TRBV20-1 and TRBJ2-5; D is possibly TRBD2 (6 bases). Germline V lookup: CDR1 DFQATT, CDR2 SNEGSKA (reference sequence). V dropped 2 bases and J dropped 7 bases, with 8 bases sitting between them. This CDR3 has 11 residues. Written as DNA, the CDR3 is TGCAGTGCTAGACAGGGAGGGACCCAGTACTTC. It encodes CSARQGGTQYF.

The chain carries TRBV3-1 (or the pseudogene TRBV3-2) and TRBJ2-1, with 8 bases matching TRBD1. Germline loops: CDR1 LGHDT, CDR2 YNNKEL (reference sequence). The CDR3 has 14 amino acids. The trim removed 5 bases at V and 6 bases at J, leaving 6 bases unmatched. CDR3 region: CASSYSGQGNEQFF. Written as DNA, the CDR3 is TGTGCCAGCAGCTATTCAGGACAGGGCAATGAGCAGTTCTTC.

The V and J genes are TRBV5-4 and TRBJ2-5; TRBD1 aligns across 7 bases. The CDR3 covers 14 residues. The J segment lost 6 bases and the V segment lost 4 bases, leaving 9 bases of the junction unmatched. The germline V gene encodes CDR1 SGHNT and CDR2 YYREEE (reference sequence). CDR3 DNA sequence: TGTGCCAGCAGCCCGCCGGGACAGCAAAAGACCCAGTACTTC. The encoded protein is CASSPPGQQKTQYF.

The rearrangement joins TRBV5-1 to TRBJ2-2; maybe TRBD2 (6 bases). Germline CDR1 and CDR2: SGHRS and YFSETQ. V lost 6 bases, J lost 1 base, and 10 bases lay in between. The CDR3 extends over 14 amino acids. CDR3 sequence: CASTGTGNTGELFF. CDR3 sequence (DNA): TGCGCCAGCACCGGGACTGGGAACACCGGGGAGCTGTTTTTT.

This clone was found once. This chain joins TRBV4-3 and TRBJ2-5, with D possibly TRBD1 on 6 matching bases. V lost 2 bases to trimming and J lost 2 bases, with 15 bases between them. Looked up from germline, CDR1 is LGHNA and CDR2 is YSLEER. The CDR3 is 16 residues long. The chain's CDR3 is CASSQNLQGVQETQYF. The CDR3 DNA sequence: TGCGCCAGCAGCCAAAATCTACAGGGTGTACAAGAGACCCAGTACTTC.

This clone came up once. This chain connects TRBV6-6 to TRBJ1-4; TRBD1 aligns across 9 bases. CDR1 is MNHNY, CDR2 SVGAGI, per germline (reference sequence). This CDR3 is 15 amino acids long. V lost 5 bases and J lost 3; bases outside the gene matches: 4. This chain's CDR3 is CASSPQGAPNEKLFF. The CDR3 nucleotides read TGTGCCAGCAGTCCACAGGGGGCTCCTAATGAAAAACTGTTTTTT.

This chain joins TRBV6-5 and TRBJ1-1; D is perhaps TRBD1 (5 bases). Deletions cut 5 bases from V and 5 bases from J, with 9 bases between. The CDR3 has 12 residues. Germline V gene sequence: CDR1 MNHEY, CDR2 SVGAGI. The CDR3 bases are TGTGCCAGCAGTAACAGGATTACTGAAGCTTTCTTT. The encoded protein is CASSNRITEAFF.

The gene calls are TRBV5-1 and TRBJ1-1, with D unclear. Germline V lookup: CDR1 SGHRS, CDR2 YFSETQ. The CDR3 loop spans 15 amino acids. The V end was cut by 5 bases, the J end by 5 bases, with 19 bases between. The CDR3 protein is CASSRASTRETEAFF. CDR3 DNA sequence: TGCGCCAGCAGTCGGGCCTCCACTAGGGAGACTGAAGCTTTCTTT.

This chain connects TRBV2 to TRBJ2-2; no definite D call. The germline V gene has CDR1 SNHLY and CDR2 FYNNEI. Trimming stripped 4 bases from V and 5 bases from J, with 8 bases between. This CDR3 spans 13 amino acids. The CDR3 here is CASSVAGTGELFF. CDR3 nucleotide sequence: TGTGCCAGCAGTGTAGCCGGTACCGGGGAGCTGTTTTTT. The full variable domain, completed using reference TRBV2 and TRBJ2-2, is EPEVTQTPSHQVTQMGQEVILRCVPISNHLYFYWYRQILGQKVEFLVSFYNNEISEKSEIFDDQFSVERPDGSNFTLKIRSTKLEDSAMYFCASSVAGTGELFFGEGSRLTVL.

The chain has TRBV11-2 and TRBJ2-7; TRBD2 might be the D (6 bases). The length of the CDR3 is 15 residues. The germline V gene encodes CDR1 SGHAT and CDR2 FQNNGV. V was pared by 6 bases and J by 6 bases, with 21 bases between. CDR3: CASRPIAGSLGEQYF. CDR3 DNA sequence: TGTGCCAGCAGACCTATAGCCGGGAGCCTTGGCGAGCAGTACTTC.

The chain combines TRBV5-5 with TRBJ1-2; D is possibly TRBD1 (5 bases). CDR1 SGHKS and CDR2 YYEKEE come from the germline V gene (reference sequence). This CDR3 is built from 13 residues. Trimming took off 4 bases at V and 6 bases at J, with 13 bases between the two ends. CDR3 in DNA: TGTGCCAGCAGCGGAACCGGGACTGATGGCTACACCTTC. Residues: CASSGTGTDGYTF. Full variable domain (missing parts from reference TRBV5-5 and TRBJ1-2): DAGVTQSPTHLIKTRGQQVTLRCSPISGHKSVSWYQQVLGQGPQFIFQYYEKEERGRGNFPDRFSARQFPNYSSELNVNALLLGDSALYLCASSGTGTDGYTFGSGTRLTVV.

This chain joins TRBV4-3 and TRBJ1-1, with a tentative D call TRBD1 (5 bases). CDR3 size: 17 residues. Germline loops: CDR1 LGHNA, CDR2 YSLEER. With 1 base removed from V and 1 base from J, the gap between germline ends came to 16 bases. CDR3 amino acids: CASSQGGGAGQNTEAFF. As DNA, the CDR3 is TGCGCCAGCAGCCAAGGGGGCGGGGCAGGGCAGAACACTGAAGCTTTCTTT.

In DNA, the CDR3 is TGTGCCAGCAGCTTACGGACTACCTCACCCCTCCACTTT. Its translation: CASSLRTTSPLHF. The chain employs TRBV11-3 and TRBJ1-6, with D uncertain. The CDR3 length is 13 residues. Germline V gene data show CDR1 as SGHNT and CDR2 as YENEEA. Trimming shortened V by 2 bases and J by 10 bases, and 9 bases separated the two germline ends.